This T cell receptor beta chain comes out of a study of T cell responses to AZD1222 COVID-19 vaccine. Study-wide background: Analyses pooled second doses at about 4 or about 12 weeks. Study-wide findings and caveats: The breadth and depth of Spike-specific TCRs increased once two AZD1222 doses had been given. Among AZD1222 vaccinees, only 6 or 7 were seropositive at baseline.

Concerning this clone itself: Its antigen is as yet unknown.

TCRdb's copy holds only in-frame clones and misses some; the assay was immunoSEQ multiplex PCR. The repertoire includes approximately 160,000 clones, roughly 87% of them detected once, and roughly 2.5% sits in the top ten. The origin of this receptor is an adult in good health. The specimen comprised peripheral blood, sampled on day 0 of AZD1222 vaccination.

The CDR3 region is CAWGGLQLGYTGELFF. As DNA, the CDR3 is TGTGCCTGGGGGGGACTTCAACTTGGGTACACCGGGGAGCTGTTTTTT. The chain recombines TRBV30 with TRBJ2-2, with D perhaps matching TRBD2 (6 bases). The length of the CDR3 is 16 residues. CDR1 and CDR2 (germline): GTSNPN, SVGIG (reference sequence). V lost 5 bases and J lost 3, with 19 bases in between.